The T cell receptor (beta chain) under discussion was sequenced for a study of spatial heterogeneity in lung cancer. The wider study: Detected sequences consistently included more beta-chain ones than alpha-chain ones. Combinations of a unique TCR and a UMI were tallied in raw reads, and on average each appeared more than ten times.

This clonotype was counted only a few times. Its antigen is still unknown. Indicated time point: sample taken at primary tumor resection. No cell sorting; template was whole RNA from tumor, lung tissue or PBMC. Each TCR cDNA molecule carried a unique molecular identifier. TCRdb ran MiXCR on the 5' RACE reads and lists one entry per CDR3 protein. Here the sample spans 10,000 or so distinct CDR3 sequences, approximately 8.3% being singletons. This CDR3 has 15 amino acids. CDR1 and CDR2 (germline): SGHRS, YFSETQ. With 2 bases clipped from V and 7 bases from J, the junction kept 10 bases outside the gene matches. Notes on the study in general: Expanded intratumoral alpha and beta TCR counts tracked tumor mutation counts.

The gene calls are TRBV5-1 and TRBJ1-2; TRBD1 matches at 8 bases. This TCR was sampled from a female donor with early-stage non-small cell lung cancer. Sample: lung tumor tissue, taken at surgery. The CDR3 here is CASSFLTGGNGGYTF. CDR3 DNA sequence: TGCGCCAGCAGCTTTCTCACAGGGGGTAATGGTGGCTACACCTTC. The full variable domain, in which reference TRBV5-1 and TRBJ1-2 provide the parts outside the CDR3, is KAGVTQTPRYLIKTRGQQVTLSCSPISGHRSVSWYQQTPGQGLQFLFEYFSETQRNKGNFPGRFSGRQFSNSRSEMNVSTLELGDSALYLCASSFLTGGNGGYTFGSGTRLTVV.